Listed below are T cell receptor beta chains from one sample, sequenced in a study of cytomegalovirus exposure and HLA in healthy donors. Using immunoSEQ multiplex PCR, the repertoire was profiled, and TCRdb retains in-frame clones only, with some absent. Among approximately 100,000 clones listed, roughly 90% were seen once. The sample taken for sequencing was PBMCs. These receptors all stem from a woman aged 18-29 years in good health and CMV-seronegative. Each CDR3 is given with its conserved first and last residue. Fields, in order: J gene, clone size, D gene, V gene, CDR3 protein, CDR3 DNA. A D gene is named only where the DNA matches it firmly. For some rows the clone size is stated as once, few or many, or as a class when expanded; others skip it.

TRBJ2-3,-,TRBD2,TRBV7-2,CASSLGGLASDTQYF,TGTGCCAGCAGCTTAGGGGGACTAGCATCAGATACGCAGTATTTT
TRBJ1-2,-,-,TRBV5-8,CASSLEGGRGANYGYTF,TGTGCCAGCAGCTTGGAAGGGGGACGAGGGGCTAACTATGGCTACACCTTC
TRBJ1-1,-,TRBD1,TRBV9,CASSVVGQGPEAFF,TGTGCCAGCAGCGTAGTGGGACAGGGTCCCGAAGCTTTCTTT
TRBJ2-3,-,-,TRBV2,CASTRLEDTQYF,TGTGCCAGCACCCGACTAGAAGATACGCAGTATTTT
TRBJ1-2,-,-,TRBV7-2,CASSLGAGDGYTF,TGTGCCAGCAGCTTGGGGGCGGGGGATGGCTACACCTTC
TRBJ2-1,-,-,TRBV2,CASSRDYVVNEQFF,TGTGCCAGCAGTCGAGACTACGTGGTAAATGAGCAGTTCTTC
TRBJ2-7,-,TRBD2,TRBV27,CASSYSGGAYEQYF,TGTGCCAGCAGTTATAGCGGGGGGGCCTACGAGCAGTACTTC
TRBJ2-7,-,TRBD2,TRBV13,CASSLFGGAGGPGEQYF,TGTGCCAGCAGCTTATTTGGGGGTGCGGGGGGGCCGGGTGAGCAGTACTTC
TRBJ2-7,-,-,TRBV18,CASSPVTLREQYF,TGTGCCAGCTCACCGGTCACTCTGAGGGAGCAGTACTTC
TRBJ2-3,-,TRBD1,TRBV10-3,CAISESDRGTDTQYF,TGTGCCATCAGTGAGTCCGACAGGGGCACAGATACGCAGTATTTT
TRBJ2-3,-,TRBD2,TRBV7-6,CASSVGGGSNTDTQYF,TGTGCCAGCAGCGTAGGCGGGGGGTCAAACACAGATACGCAGTATTTT
TRBJ1-2,-,-,TRBV6-5,CASSYLTGANYGYTF,TGTGCCAGCAGTTACTTGACAGGAGCTAACTATGGCTACACCTTC
TRBJ1-2,-,-,TRBV30,CAWSQQTNYGYTF,TGTGCCTGGAGTCAACAGACGAACTATGGCTACACCTTC
TRBJ2-5,-,-,TRBV5-1,CASRQYQETQYF,TGCGCCAGCAGACAGTACCAAGAGACCCAGTACTTC
TRBJ1-2,few,TRBD1,TRBV14,CASSLTDRGAVYGYTF,TGTGCCAGCAGCCTAACGGACAGGGGAGCGGTCTATGGCTACACCTTC
TRBJ1-2,-,-,TRBV11-2,CASSVQGWGGYTF,TGTGCCAGCAGCGTACAGGGTTGGGGTGGCTACACCTTC
TRBJ2-3,-,TRBD2,TRBV5-6,CASSLGAAGGRSDTQYF,TGTGCCAGCAGCTTGGGGGCGGCGGGGGGCCGATCAGATACGCAGTATTTT
TRBJ2-7,once,TRBD1,TRBV28,CASSPGTGDRRREQYF,TGTGCCAGCAGTCCCGGGACAGGGGATAGACGGCGGGAGCAGTACTTC
TRBJ2-7,-,TRBD1,TRBV18,CASSRVGTGTYEQYF,TGTGCCAGCTCACGGGTAGGGACAGGGACCTACGAGCAGTACTTC
TRBJ1-6,-,TRBD1,TRBV6-4,CASSDSPTGGSPLHF,TGTGCCAGCAGTGACTCCCCGACAGGGGGTTCACCCCTCCACTTT
TRBJ1-6,-,-,TRBV7-8,CASSLALGGNSPLHF,TGTGCCAGCAGCTTAGCCCTAGGGGGTAATTCACCCCTCCACTTT
TRBJ2-1,-,TRBD2,TRBV27,CASSLLAGAGNEQFF,TGTGCCAGCAGTTTATTAGCGGGAGCTGGCAATGAGCAGTTCTTC
TRBJ1-1,-,TRBD1,TRBV4-3,CASSPLGQGANTEAFF,TGCGCCAGCAGCCCCCTGGGACAGGGGGCAAACACTGAAGCTTTCTTT
TRBJ1-1,-,-,TRBV18,CASSPLRGENTEAFF,TGTGCCAGCTCACCACTTCGCGGTGAGAACACTGAAGCTTTCTTT
TRBJ1-2,-,-,TRBV27,CASSLGQTNGYTF,TGTGCCAGCAGTTTAGGGCAGACTAATGGCTACACCTTC
TRBJ1-2,-,-,TRBV18,CASSPEGADYGYTF,TGTGCCAGCTCACCGGAAGGGGCTGACTATGGCTACACCTTC
TRBJ1-6,-,-,TRBV30,CAWSVGGSNSPLHF,TGTGCCTGGAGTGTTGGGGGGTCGAATTCACCCCTCCACTTT
TRBJ1-2,-,-,TRBV7-9,CASSLVSTVEGYTF,TGTGCCAGCAGCTTAGTCTCGACAGTGGAAGGCTACACCTTC
TRBJ2-5,-,TRBD2,TRBV7-2,CASSFGGLAGAYQETQYF,TGTGCCAGCAGCTTCGGGGGACTAGCGGGAGCCTATCAAGAGACCCAGTACTTC
TRBJ2-3,few,-,TRBV6-4,CASSELAGTDTQYF,TGTGCCAGCAGTGAATTAGCGGGCACAGATACGCAGTATTTT
TRBJ2-1,once,TRBD2,TRBV6-5,CASSQGLAPYNEQFF,TGTGCCAGCAGCCAGGGACTAGCCCCATACAATGAGCAGTTCTTC
TRBJ2-7,-,TRBD2,TRBV6-5,CASSWSGTAYEQYF,TGTGCCAGCAGTTGGAGCGGGACCGCCTACGAGCAGTACTTC
TRBJ2-4,-,TRBD1,TRBV29-1,CSSRDRGNIQYF,TGCAGCTCCCGGGACAGGGGAAACATTCAGTACTTC
TRBJ1-4,-,-,TRBV2,CASRRQANEKLFF,TGTGCCAGCCGACGACAGGCTAATGAAAAACTGTTTTTT
TRBJ1-1,-,TRBD1,TRBV23-1,CASSHLDETGDTEAFF,TGCGCCAGCAGTCACCTTGATGAGACAGGGGACACTGAAGCTTTCTTT
TRBJ1-2,-,-,TRBV7-2,CASSFQTGNYGYTF,TGTGCCAGCAGCTTTCAAACAGGGAACTATGGCTACACCTTC
TRBJ2-7,-,TRBD2,TRBV5-4,CASSSPTGGYEQYF,TGTGCCAGCAGCTCCCCGACGGGGGGCTACGAGCAGTACTTC
TRBJ2-1,-,-,TRBV5-1,CASSLGRGARVYNEQFF,TGCGCCAGCAGCTTGGGTCGGGGAGCTAGGGTCTACAATGAGCAGTTCTTC
TRBJ1-2,-,TRBD1,TRBV2,CASGGQGEGYTF,TGTGCCAGTGGGGGACAGGGGGAAGGCTACACCTTC
TRBJ1-1,-,-,TRBV29-1,CSMTDLGGPPGAFF,TGCAGCATGACCGACCTGGGGGGGCCCCCCGGGGCTTTCTTT
TRBJ1-2,-,-,TRBV6-5,CASSEGDQGSYTF,TGTGCCAGCAGTGAAGGAGATCAGGGGTCCTACACCTTC
TRBJ1-3,-,-,TRBV5-4,CASSWGDGGNTIYF,TGTGCCAGCAGCTGGGGGGATGGCGGAAACACCATATATTTT
TRBJ2-1,-,-,TRBV5-6,CASSFGGRDEQFF,TGTGCCAGCAGCTTCGGGGGTCGCGATGAGCAGTTCTTC
TRBJ2-1,-,-,TRBV7-3,CASSFPGESQFF,TGTGCCAGCAGCTTCCCAGGGGAGTCCCAGTTCTTC
TRBJ2-7,-,-,TRBV7-2,CASSLEKRLQYDAQYF,TGTGCCAGCAGCTTAGAAAAGAGACTACAATACGATGCGCAGTACTTC